This TCR beta chain was retrieved from a study of OX40 agonist ivuxolimab in advanced cancers. Study-level background: Every 2 weeks, patients received ivuxolimab intravenously, dosed at 0.01 to 10 mg/kg. Partial responses were achieved by three patients, of whom one had hepatocellular carcinoma and two had cutaneous melanoma. Patients in dose escalation had liver, melanoma, kidney or head and neck cancers.

V lost 6 bases, J lost 3 bases, and 10 bases lay in between. This CDR3 is built from 12 residues. Germline assignment: CDR1 SGHRS and CDR2 YFSETQ. Profiled with immunoSEQ multiplex PCR; TCRdb holds only in-frame clones, not every one. This sample has approximately 63,000 clones, with less than 85% found just once. Autoimmune disease history or systemic immunosuppression disqualified patients. The sequence came from an adult with an advanced solid tumor such as melanoma, head and neck, liver or kidney cancer. J is TRBJ2-7 and V is TRBV5-1; D is undetermined. The sequenced sample was CD4+ or CD8+ T cells sorted from blood, obtained in a trial of the OX40 agonist ivuxolimab. This chain's CDR3 is CASTGNFYEQYF. CDR3 sequence (DNA): TGCGCCAGCACAGGAAACTTCTACGAGCAGTACTTC.